These T cell receptor beta chains were read from a single sample in a study of OX40 agonist ivuxolimab in advanced cancers. Assay used: immunoSEQ multiplex PCR; TCRdb lists only in-frame clones, some missing. The data hold about 35,000 clones, with roughly 84% observed a single time. The sample was CD4+ or CD8+ T cells sorted from blood, taken in a trial of the OX40 agonist ivuxolimab. These receptors came from an adult with an advanced solid tumor such as melanoma, head and neck, liver or kidney cancer. Each CDR3 is given with its conserved first and last residue. The D gene is left open where the match is weak. Expanded clones get a size class; other rows say once, few or many, or leave the size out.

j_call clone_size d_call v_call cdr3_nt cdr3_aa
TRBJ2-1 few TRBD1 TRBV6-1 TGTGCCAGCAGTATGGGACAGGGCGCGGGAGCGCAGTTCTTC CASSMGQGAGAQFF
TRBJ1-1 medium-sized - TRBV2 TGTGCCAGCAATCTGGAGGGAATGAACACTGAAGCTTTCTTT CASNLEGMNTEAFF
TRBJ2-5 - - TRBV4-1 TGCGCCAGCAGCCAAGAATCCTTAAGTCGAGAGACCCAGTACTTC CASSQESLSRETQYF
TRBJ1-1 - TRBD1 TRBV6-6 TGTGCCAGCAGTCGGACAGGGAGCACTGAAGCTTTCTTT CASSRTGSTEAFF
TRBJ1-2 - - TRBV7-9 TGTGCCAGCAGCTTATCAGACTATGGCTACACCTTC CASSLSDYGYTF
TRBJ2-2 - - TRBV27 TGTGCCAGCAGTCCCGCCTGGGGAAGAGGTCGAGGCGGGGAGCTGTTTTTT CASSPAWGRGRGGELFF
TRBJ2-1 - - TRBV5-4 TGTGCCAGCAGCTTGGCGGCGGGGAGGAGCTCCTACAATGAGCAGTTCTTC CASSLAAGRSSYNEQFF
TRBJ2-3 - - TRBV20-1 TGCAGTGCTACTACTAGCAAAGCCCCGTATTTT CSATTSKAPYF
TRBJ2-3 - TRBD1 TRBV12-5 TGTGCTAGTGGTCAAGGACAGGGGGCGCGAGATACGCAGTATTTT CASGQGQGARDTQYF
TRBJ1-5 - - TRBV19 TGTGCCAGTAGTATTGAGGGGAGTACTCAGCCCCAGCATTTT CASSIEGSTQPQHF
TRBJ2-6 - - TRBV6-1 TGTGCCGGCCTGGACACCAACTCTGGGGCCAACGTCCTGACTTTC CAGLDTNSGANVLTF
TRBJ1-4 - TRBD1 TRBV2 TGTGCCAGCAGGGAACAGGGGTTGGAAGAAAAACTGTTTTTT CASREQGLEEKLFF
TRBJ2-2 - - TRBV15 TGTGCCACCAGCAGGGGGGCCACCGGGGAGCTGTTTTTT CATSRGATGELFF
TRBJ2-5 - TRBD1 TRBV9 TGTGCCAGCAGCGCTTCGCCGGGACAGGCTCAAGAGACCCAGTACTTC CASSASPGQAQETQYF
TRBJ1-5 - - TRBV5-8 TGTGCCAGCAGCTTAGGAGATTTCCAGCCCCAGCATTTT CASSLGDFQPQHF
TRBJ1-2 - - TRBV29-1 TGCAGCGTTGCGTCCAGATTCAACTATGGCTACACCTTC CSVASRFNYGYTF
TRBJ1-2 - TRBD1 TRBV28 TGTGCCAGCAGTTTAGCCGGGGACAGCTATGGCTACACCTTC CASSLAGDSYGYTF
TRBJ2-5 medium-sized - TRBV27 TGTGCCAGTGGAAGACGGGTGCAAGAGACCCAGTACTTC CASGRRVQETQYF
TRBJ1-3 - TRBD1 TRBV5-1 TGCGCCAGCAGCCCTGGGACAGTAGGAAACACCATATATTTT CASSPGTVGNTIYF
TRBJ1-5 - - TRBV6-1 TGTGCCAGCAGAGGACCAGGAGGGGGCAATCAGCCCCAGCATTTT CASRGPGGGNQPQHF
TRBJ2-1 - - TRBV5-5 TGTGCCAGCAGCAACGTCCGGTTCTCATCTGGCAATGAGCAGTTCTTC CASSNVRFSSGNEQFF
TRBJ1-6 - - TRBV7-2 TGTGCCAGCAGCTTAGGGCCCCTTTCCTATAATTCACCCCTCCACTTT CASSLGPLSYNSPLHF
TRBJ2-5 few - TRBV14 TGTGCCAGCAGCCAAGTGGGCCCGAGGGAGACCCAGTACTTC CASSQVGPRETQYF
TRBJ2-1 - - TRBV11-2 TGTGCCAGCAGCTCCGGACCCTACAATGAGCAGTTCTTC CASSSGPYNEQFF
TRBJ2-5 - - TRBV30 TGTGCCTGGAGTGTAAGTCGACTCCTCGAGGGACGCCAAGAGACCCAGTACTTC CAWSVSRLLEGRQETQYF
TRBJ1-1 - TRBD1 TRBV9 TGTGCCAGCAGCGGATATAAGACAGGGACCAACACTGAAGCTTTCTTT CASSGYKTGTNTEAFF
TRBJ1-1 - TRBD1 TRBV30 TGTGCCTGGAGTGGGACAGGGAGAGCTTTCTTT CAWSGTGRAFF
TRBJ2-1 - - TRBV7-3 TGTGCCAGCAGTTCGAGAGCTGGAGCCCATGAGCAGTTCTTC CASSSRAGAHEQFF
TRBJ1-1 - - TRBV7-6 TGTGCCAGCAGCCGTGGTACTGAAGCTTTCTTT CASSRGTEAFF
TRBJ1-1 - TRBD1 TRBV4-2 TGTGCCAGCAGCCAAGTGGCAGGACAGGGGATGAACACTGAAGCTTTCTTT CASSQVAGQGMNTEAFF
TRBJ1-5 - TRBD1 TRBV15 TGTGCCACCGGCAGGGGGCAATCAACTTATAGCAATCAGCCCCAGCATTTT CATGRGQSTYSNQPQHF
TRBJ1-1 - TRBD1 TRBV28 TGTGCCAGCAGTTCCGGGCAGGGGGCGTCGGAAGCTTTCTTT CASSSGQGASEAFF
TRBJ2-7 - TRBD1 TRBV6-1 TGTGCCAGCAGCAACAGGGGGCAGGACGAGCAGTACTTC CASSNRGQDEQYF
TRBJ2-7 - - TRBV19 TGTGCCAGTAATGCGGGTTCCGAGCAGTACTTC CASNAGSEQYF
TRBJ2-5 - - TRBV5-8 TGTGCCAGCAGCCGCCCAACTGGCCAAGAGACCCAGTACTTC CASSRPTGQETQYF
TRBJ2-1 once TRBD1 TRBV5-4 TGTGCCAGCAGCTGGGGACAGGGGGCCAACAATGAGCAGTTCTTC CASSWGQGANNEQFF
TRBJ2-2 - - TRBV7-3 TGTGCCAGCAGCCTTCTCAGGCTCACCGGGGAGCTGTTTTTT CASSLLRLTGELFF
TRBJ2-7 once - TRBV7-2 TGTGCCAGCAGAAGAAGTCGGGACTCCTACGAGCAGTACTTC CASRRSRDSYEQYF
TRBJ1-4 - - TRBV18 TGTGCCAGCTCACCACCGAACAGTGAAAAACTGTTTTTT CASSPPNSEKLFF
TRBJ2-1 - - TRBV7-3 TGTGCCAGCAGCTTAGATGGGAGGTTAGCGGACGAGCAGTTCTTC CASSLDGRLADEQFF
TRBJ2-2 once TRBD2 TRBV18 TGTGCCAGCTCACCATTAGCGGGGAGAGACACCGGGGAGCTGTTTTTT CASSPLAGRDTGELFF
TRBJ1-3 - - TRBV28 TGTGCCAGCAGTAAACCTACCTCTGGAAACACCATATATTTT CASSKPTSGNTIYF
TRBJ2-1 - TRBD2 TRBV7-9 TGTGCCAGCAGCTTAAAAGTTCGACTAGCGGGAAGAAAGGGTGAGCAGTTCTTC CASSLKVRLAGRKGEQFF
TRBJ2-1 - TRBD2 TRBV4-1 TGCGCCAGCAGCCGCGGGCTAGCGGGGGGGGAGAATGAGCAGTTCTTC CASSRGLAGGENEQFF
TRBJ1-3 - - TRBV2 TGTGCCAGCAGCGCCTACAGAGACGGAAACACCATATATTTT CASSAYRDGNTIYF
TRBJ1-1 few - TRBV11-1 TGTGCCACCGGGGCGAGTTATGGCACTGAAGCTTTCTTT CATGASYGTEAFF
TRBJ2-5 few - TRBV5-8 TGTGCCAGCAGCTTGCCTCGGGGCAGGGAGACCCAGTACTTC CASSLPRGRETQYF
TRBJ1-3 - - TRBV15 TGTGCCACCAGCAGAGATTTAACTAGCTCTGGAAACACCATATATTTT CATSRDLTSSGNTIYF
TRBJ2-7 - - TRBV5-4 TGTGCCAGCAGCCACAAGACGGATAATAACGAGCAGTACTTC CASSHKTDNNEQYF
TRBJ2-7 few TRBD2 TRBV9 TGTGCCAGCAGCGTAGAGTCGGGGGGGCCCGAGCAGTACTTC CASSVESGGPEQYF
TRBJ1-2 - - TRBV2 TGTGCCAGCAGTGATTTGAGACTTGGGGGGGGCTACACCTTC CASSDLRLGGGYTF
TRBJ2-7 once TRBD1 TRBV2 TGTGCCAGCAGTGACCAGGGGGTGGCATACGAGCAGTACTTC CASSDQGVAYEQYF
TRBJ2-7 - TRBD2 TRBV18 TGTGCCAGCTCACCGGCGTCTAGCGGGACCCACGAGCAGTACTTC CASSPASSGTHEQYF